This entry lists 22 T cell receptor beta chains sequenced from one sample in a study of Graves' ophthalmopathy and Graves' hyperthyroidism. RNA transcripts yielded amplified TCR beta CDR3 regions. An opening RT-PCR round employed HTBI primers and preceded a second-round multiplex PCR. TCRdb reprocessed the multiplex PCR reads via MiXCR and lists one record per CDR3 protein. The sample records about 1.2 million distinct CDR3 sequences, roughly 35% being singletons. Sequencing used peripheral blood or thyroid tissue (not recorded which). These receptors all stem from an adult man with Graves' hyperthyroidism.

J is TRBJ1-1 and V is TRBV28; D uncertain. Germline V gene lookup returns CDR1 MDHEN and CDR2 SYDVKM. V was trimmed by 6 bases and J by 0 bases, leaving 11 bases between them. The CDR3 spans 14 residues. The CDR3 nucleotides are TGTGCCAGCAGCTTAACCCGATTGAACACTGAAGCTTTCTTT. Its translation: CASSLTRLNTEAFF.

Comment on this clonotype: A much larger clone differs by one base, so this may be a read error. This likely comes from a read error, as the CDR3 has no conserved phenylalanine or tryptophan at its end. CDR3 nucleotides: TGCGCCAGCAGCCCGACCGGTGGAGGCACAGGTGAAGCTTTCTCT. Residues: CASSPTGGGTGEAFS. The chain couples TRBV7-9 to TRBJ1-1, with a tentative D call TRBD1 (5 bases). From germline, CDR1 is SEHNR and CDR2 FQNEAQ (reference sequence). This CDR3 spans 15 amino acids.

This clonotype was found a few times. The chain is built from TRBV15 and TRBJ2-3, with D uncertain. Germline lookup yields CDR1 LNHNV and CDR2 YYDKDF (reference sequence). The CDR3 totals 11 residues. V lost 3 bases and J 5 bases, leaving 3 bases between the germline ends. The CDR3 loop is CATSSQDTQYF. CDR3 in DNA: TGTGCCACCAGCAGTCAAGATACGCAGTATTTT.

The chain combines TRBV7-9 with TRBJ1-1, with D possibly matching TRBD1 (6 bases). Trimming removed 9 bases at V and 7 bases at J, with 15 bases between. The CDR3 runs 12 residues. Germline V gives CDR1 SEHNR, CDR2 FQNEAQ (reference sequence). The CDR3 loop is CASGGQAIEAFF. CDR3 in DNA: TGTGCCAGTGGGGGGCAGGCCATTGAAGCTTTCTTT.

This clonotype has a count of ten or more. The chain is built from TRBV12-3 or TRBV12-4 and TRBJ2-7; D is unresolved. The CDR3 spans 13 residues. The germline V and J ends were trimmed by 1 base and 3 bases, with 7 bases remaining between them. The CDR3 bases are TGTGCCAGCAGTTTAGTGGAACACTACGAGCAGTACTTC. Its translation: CASSLVEHYEQYF.

This chain links TRBV15 with TRBJ2-2, with TRBD2 matching over 9 bases. Trimming removed 2 bases from V and 8 bases from J; junction bases left unmatched: 9. CDR3 size: 16 residues. The germline gives CDR1 LNHNV, CDR2 YYDKDF (reference sequence). CDR3 bases: TGTGCCACCAGCAGAAGAATAGTAGCGGGAGTAGGGGAGCTGTTTTTT. This sequence encodes CATSRRIVAGVGELFF.

Ten or more counts support this clonotype. The chain has TRBV4-1 and TRBJ2-6, with TRBD1 matching 10 bases. This CDR3 spans 18 amino acids. V lost 3 bases to trimming and J lost 4 bases; unmatched junction nucleotides: 9. CDR1 MGHRA and CDR2 YSYEKL come from the germline V gene. DNA of the CDR3: TGCGCCAGCAGCCAGGCTGGGACAGGGGAGTCCGGGGCCAACGTCCTGACTTTC. Its translation: CASSQAGTGESGANVLTF.

This clonotype came up many times. The chain uses TRBV29-1 and TRBJ1-1; TRBD1 matches at 8 bases. Germline V gene data show CDR1 as SQVTM and CDR2 as ANQGSEA. V lost 3 bases and J lost 3; bases outside the gene matches: 9. The CDR3 runs to 15 residues. This CDR3 is CSVEGSGGAHTEAFF. The CDR3 nucleotides read TGCAGCGTTGAGGGTTCAGGGGGCGCGCACACTGAAGCTTTCTTT. The variable domain in full, completed from reference TRBV29-1 and TRBJ1-1, reads SAVISQKPSRDICQRGTSLTIQCQVDSQVTMMFWYRQQPGQSLTLIATANQGSEATYESGFVIDKFPISRPNLTFSTLTVSNMSPEDSSIYLCSVEGSGGAHTEAFFGQGTRLTVV.

V and J are TRBV7-9 and TRBJ2-7; D not resolved. Germline CDR1 reads SEHNR; CDR2 reads FQNEAQ (reference sequence). There are 15 residues in the CDR3. V lost 1 base, J lost 9 bases, and 19 bases lay in between. CDR3 sequence reads: CASSLDLTRFGLQYF. CDR3 sequence (DNA): TGTGCCAGCAGCTTAGACTTAACCCGCTTTGGGTTGCAGTACTTC.

This clonotype came up a few times. The chain recombines TRBV6-5 with TRBJ1-2; 8 bases match TRBD1. The CDR3 totals 17 residues. CDR1 and CDR2 from the germline V gene are MNHEY and SVGAGI. Germline trimming cut 0 bases from V and 3 bases from J; bases unmatched to any gene: 9. In DNA, the CDR3 is TGTGCCAGCAGTTACTCGGCGCTCAAACAGGGGGACTATGGCTACACCTTC. Translated, it gives CASSYSALKQGDYGYTF.

The chain has TRBV12-3 or TRBV12-4 and TRBJ1-5; D might be TRBD1 (5 bases). Between the trimmed V and J ends, which lost 7 bases and 1 base, there was a span of 11 bases. This CDR3 spans 14 amino acids. CDR3 sequence reads: CASIDSLSNQPQHF. The CDR3 DNA is TGTGCCAGCATTGACAGTCTGAGCAATCAGCCCCAGCATTTT.

The chain uses TRBV20-1 and TRBJ2-2; D is unresolved. The CDR3 is 15 residues long. The V gene lost 6 bases and the J gene lost 1 base, with 15 bases spanning the gap. The V gene's germline CDR1 is DFQATT and CDR2 SNEGSKA (reference sequence). The CDR3 loop is CSAQSPGRNTGELFF. The CDR3 DNA sequence: TGCAGTGCCCAATCCCCTGGACGGAACACCGGGGAGCTGTTTTTT.

This clonotype was counted at least ten times. V gene TRBV6-5 combines with J gene TRBJ1-5; a weak D match, TRBD1 (6 bases). Germline CDR1 is MNHEY and CDR2 is SVGAGI. The CDR3 is 15 residues long. V lost 5 bases and J lost 0, with 11 bases in between. CDR3 region: CASSPGQYSNQPQHF. The CDR3 nucleotides are TGTGCCAGCAGTCCCGGACAGTATAGCAATCAGCCCCAGCATTTT.

A note on this clonotype: A junction boundary mismatches the germline segment, possibly from a read error. This chain links TRBV5-1 with TRBJ2-7; 8 bases map to TRBD1. CDR1 and CDR2 (germline): SGHRS, YFSETQ. There are 14 residues in the CDR3. CDR3 bases: TGTGCCAGCAGCTGGAGGACAGGGTTTTACGAGCAGTACTTC. Translation: CASSWRTGFYEQYF. Full variable domain (remainder filled in from reference TRBV5-1 and TRBJ2-7): KAGVTQTPRYLIKTRGQQVTLSCSPISGHRSVSWYQQTPGQGLQFLFEYFSETQRNKGNFPGRFSGRQFSNSRSEMNVSTLELGDSALYLCASSWRTGFYEQYFGPGTRLTVT.

V and J are TRBV6-5 and TRBJ2-5; 9 bases match TRBD2. This CDR3 contains 17 residues. The V gene's germline CDR1 is MNHEY and CDR2 SVGAGI. J was trimmed by 4 bases and V by 5 bases; bases with no gene match: 14. In DNA, the CDR3 is TGTGCCAGCAGTGAAAAGAGAGTTAGCGGGAGAGGAGAGACCCAGTACTTC. Its protein product is CASSEKRVSGRGETQYF.

This clonotype was detected only a few times. This CDR3 reads CASSRGRGGRSSYEQYF. The CDR3 nucleotides are TGTGCCAGCAGCAGGGGGCGGGGCGGGAGGAGCTCCTACGAGCAGTACTTC. V and J are TRBV11-2 and TRBJ2-7; tentatively, D is TRBD2 (8 bases). The germline V gene encodes CDR1 SGHAT and CDR2 FQNNGV. The CDR3 covers 17 residues. The ends were cut back, 5 bases at V and 0 bases at J, with 20 bases in the middle.

This clonotype showed up many times. The rearrangement uses TRBV29-1 and TRBJ2-2; D gene ambiguous. The CDR3 runs to 12 residues. Germline-derived CDR1 and CDR2 are SQVTM and ANQGSEA. Trimming pared 2 bases from V and 5 bases from J, leaving 6 bases between. The CDR3 nucleotides are TGCAGCGTTGAAACGGAAACCGGGGAGCTGTTTTTT. Its protein product is CSVETETGELFF.

This clonotype was observed once. The CDR3 is CSSDPNYGYTF. CDR3 nucleotides: TGCAGCTCGGACCCCAACTATGGCTACACCTTC. The V call is TRBV29-1, the J call TRBJ1-2; no firm D call. With 8 bases removed from V and 2 bases from J, the gap between germline ends came to 9 bases. Germline CDR1 is SQVTM and CDR2 is ANQGSEA. The length of the CDR3 is 11 residues.

This clonotype was detected many times. The V call is TRBV12-3 or TRBV12-4, the J call TRBJ1-5; D is unresolved. The CDR3 runs 11 residues. V was cut by 7 bases and J by 6 bases, with 7 bases left in between. The CDR3 nucleotides are TGTGCCAGCACTCAAAGTCAGCCCCAGCATTTT. Translating it yields CASTQSQPQHF.

This chain links TRBV7-8 with TRBJ1-5, with 7 positions matching TRBD1. The CDR3 sequence is 19 residues long. V gave up 5 bases and J gave up 0 bases; unmatched junction bases: 16. Germline loops: CDR1 SGHVS, CDR2 FQNEAQ. The CDR3 DNA follows: TGTGCCAGCAGCCCCCATGAAGCACAGGGGCCGATTAGCAATCAGCCCCAGCATTTT. It translates to CASSPHEAQGPISNQPQHF.

This clonotype was seen repeatedly, ten times or more. V usage is TRBV7-8 and J usage is TRBJ1-5; D might be TRBD1 (6 bases). Germline CDR1 SGHVS, CDR2 FQNEAQ. This CDR3 is 14 amino acids long. Deletions cut 3 bases from V and 6 bases from J, with 12 bases between. CDR3 amino acids: CASSFGGLGQPQHF. As DNA, the CDR3 is TGTGCCAGCAGCTTTGGGGGGCTCGGTCAGCCCCAGCATTTT.

This clonotype was seen at least ten times. The J gene is TRBJ1-4, the V gene TRBV7-2; D remains ambiguous. In germline, CDR1 is SGHTA, CDR2 FQGNSA. This CDR3 has 14 amino acids. V dropped 3 bases and J dropped 2 bases, with 7 bases sitting between them. The CDR3 sequence is CASSLGQTNEKLFF. The CDR3 DNA reads TGTGCCAGCAGCTTGGGTCAGACTAATGAAAAACTGTTTTTT.